These 15 T cell receptor beta chains came from one sample sequenced in a study of identifying expanded T cells in peripheral blood. Clones were read by immunoSEQ multiplex PCR, and TCRdb kept only the in-frame ones, dropping some. The sample has about 52,000 clones, about 80% seen once. Sequences were obtained from blood. These receptors all stem from a person aged 18-69 years in good health.

The rearrangement joins TRBV6-1 to TRBJ1-5, with D possibly being TRBD1 (6 bases). V was shortened by 4 bases and J by 3 bases, with 19 bases between the two germline ends. The germline gives CDR1 MNHNS, CDR2 SASEGT. The CDR3 runs to 17 residues. The CDR3 sequence: CASSAPRGHMNNQPQHF. The CDR3 DNA follows: TGTGCCAGCAGTGCCCCGCGGGGACATATGAACAATCAGCCCCAGCATTTT.

V and J are TRBV6-5 and TRBJ2-1; perhaps D is TRBD1 or TRBD2 (6 bases each). V was trimmed by 6 bases and J by 8 bases, leaving 20 bases between them. The CDR3 has 15 amino acids. In germline, CDR1 is MNHEY, CDR2 SVGAGI. The DNA for the CDR3 is TGTGCCAGCAGAGAGGGGACTGGGGGGCGGGATGAGCAGTTCTTC. Translating gives CASREGTGGRDEQFF.

This chain links TRBV5-1 with TRBJ1-1; D is perhaps TRBD1 (6 bases). This CDR3 contains 16 residues. The ends were cut back, 4 bases at V and 3 bases at J, with 19 bases in the middle. The germline V gene has CDR1 SGHRS and CDR2 YFSETQ. CDR3 nucleotide sequence: TGCGCCAGCAGCCGTGGGGGAGGGACATCTGACACTGAAGCTTTCTTT. This sequence encodes CASSRGGGTSDTEAFF.

This clone appeared once. The chain links TRBV7-9 to TRBJ2-7, with 8 bases lining up with TRBD1. In germline, CDR1 is SEHNR, CDR2 FQNEAQ (reference sequence). The CDR3 extends over 14 amino acids. J lost 6 bases, V lost 5 bases, and 9 bases had no gene match. The CDR3 loop is CASSPRTGWAEQYF. The DNA for the CDR3 is TGTGCCAGCAGCCCTCGGACAGGGTGGGCCGAGCAGTACTTC.

The chain combines TRBV14 with TRBJ2-3; TRBD1 matches 7 bases. The V gene's germline CDR1 is SGHDN and CDR2 FVKESK. The V gene end was trimmed by 4 bases and the J gene end by 8 bases; junction bases not matched to a gene: 9. The CDR3 length is 14 residues. The CDR3 loop reads CASSLGQPLGTQYF. The CDR3 coding sequence is TGTGCCAGCAGCCTGGGACAGCCGTTAGGTACGCAGTATTTT.

The V call is TRBV5-8, the J call TRBJ2-1; the D gene is possibly TRBD1 (6 bases). V was trimmed by 4 bases and J by 2 bases, leaving 13 bases between them. The germline V gene encodes CDR1 SGHTS and CDR2 YDEGEE. The CDR3 totals 15 residues. CDR3 in amino acids: CASSQQGVPYNEQFF. The CDR3 bases are TGTGCCAGCAGCCAACAGGGTGTGCCCTACAATGAGCAGTTCTTC.

V is TRBV10-2 and J is TRBJ2-2, with TRBD2 matching over 7 bases. This CDR3 is built from 13 residues. CDR1 is WSHSY, CDR2 SAAADI, per germline. V was pared by 8 bases and J by 2 bases, with 2 bases of the junction left unmatched. CDR3 loop: CASGGLNTGELFF. For the CDR3, the DNA is TGCGCCAGCGGGGGACTAAACACCGGGGAGCTGTTTTTT.

V gene TRBV5-5 combines with J gene TRBJ2-7; TRBD2 aligns across 14 bases. The CDR3 is 20 residues long. Germline V gives CDR1 SGHKS, CDR2 YYEKEE (reference sequence). J lost 0 bases, V lost 0 bases, and 11 bases had no gene match. The CDR3, as DNA: TGTGCCAGCAGCTTGGGAGCCCTAGGACTAGCGGGAGGCCTCTCCTACGAGCAGTACTTC. Amino acids: CASSLGALGLAGGLSYEQYF.

The gene calls are TRBV19 and TRBJ1-5; the match to TRBD1 covers 10 bases. Losses at the gene ends were 6 bases for V and 7 bases for J; bases not matched to a gene: 21. The CDR3 totals 19 residues. Per germline, CDR1 LNHDA and CDR2 SQIVND (reference sequence). CDR3 in DNA: TGTGCCAGTAGAAACCCCCGGGACAGGGGCCCCATAGGTGGGCAGCCCCAGCATTTT. Translating gives CASRNPRDRGPIGGQPQHF. The full variable domain, with the rest looked up from reference TRBV19 and TRBJ1-5, is DGGITQSPKYLFRKEGQNVTLSCEQNLNHDAMYWYRQDPGQGLRLIYYSQIVNDFQKGDIAEGYSVSREKKESFPLTVTSAQKNPTAFYLCASRNPRDRGPIGGQPQHFGDGTRLSIL.

The V call is TRBV7-3, the J call TRBJ1-2; 8 bases agree with TRBD1. Germline V gene lookup returns CDR1 SGHTA and CDR2 FQGTGA. J gave up 3 bases and V 0 bases, and 0 bases lay outside the gene matches. This CDR3 is 14 amino acids long. CDR3 coding DNA: TGTGCCAGCAGCTTAACACAGGGGGACTATGGCTACACCTTC. Translation: CASSLTQGDYGYTF.

This chain uses TRBV6-1 with TRBJ2-7, with a possible D match to TRBD1 (5 bases). The CDR3 runs 12 residues. Trimming took 6 bases from V and 3 from J, leaving 9 bases between them. Germline V lookup: CDR1 MNHNS, CDR2 SASEGT. CDR3 region: CASRDRDYEQYF. CDR3 DNA sequence: TGTGCCAGCAGAGACAGAGACTACGAGCAGTACTTC.

The CDR3 reads CASSHPPEPPFTYEQYF. The CDR3 DNA sequence: TGTGCCAGCAGCCATCCCCCGGAGCCGCCTTTTACCTACGAGCAGTACTTC. V gene TRBV11-2 combines with J gene TRBJ2-7; D is undetermined. Trimming removed 5 bases from V and 2 bases from J, with 22 bases in between. Germline assignment: CDR1 SGHAT and CDR2 FQNNGV. CDR3 size: 17 residues.

CDR3 DNA: TGTGCCAGTAGTATTAAGCAGGGCTACGAGCAGTACTTC. Amino acids: CASSIKQGYEQYF. This sequence joins TRBV19 and TRBJ2-7; the D gene is possibly TRBD1 (5 bases). The CDR3 has 13 amino acids. Deletions cut 3 bases from V and 3 bases from J, with 9 bases between. Germline CDR1 reads LNHDA; CDR2 reads SQIVND (reference sequence).

This chain links TRBV5-1 with TRBJ1-2; 9 bases line up with TRBD1. Germline assignment: CDR1 SGHRS and CDR2 YFSETQ. The CDR3 is 14 residues long. The J segment lost 5 bases and the V segment lost 4 bases, leaving 6 bases of the junction unmatched. CDR3 residues: CASSVRDREYGYTF. CDR3 DNA: TGCGCCAGCAGCGTCCGGGACAGGGAATATGGCTACACCTTC.

J is TRBJ1-3 and V is TRBV13, with no clear D. Germline V gene data show CDR1 as PRHDT and CDR2 as FYEKMQ (reference sequence). V gave up 5 bases and J gave up 2 bases, with 7 bases separating them. There are 13 residues in the CDR3. CDR3 sequence: CASSRRTGNTIYF. The CDR3 bases are TGTGCCAGCAGCCGCCGAACTGGAAACACCATATATTTT.